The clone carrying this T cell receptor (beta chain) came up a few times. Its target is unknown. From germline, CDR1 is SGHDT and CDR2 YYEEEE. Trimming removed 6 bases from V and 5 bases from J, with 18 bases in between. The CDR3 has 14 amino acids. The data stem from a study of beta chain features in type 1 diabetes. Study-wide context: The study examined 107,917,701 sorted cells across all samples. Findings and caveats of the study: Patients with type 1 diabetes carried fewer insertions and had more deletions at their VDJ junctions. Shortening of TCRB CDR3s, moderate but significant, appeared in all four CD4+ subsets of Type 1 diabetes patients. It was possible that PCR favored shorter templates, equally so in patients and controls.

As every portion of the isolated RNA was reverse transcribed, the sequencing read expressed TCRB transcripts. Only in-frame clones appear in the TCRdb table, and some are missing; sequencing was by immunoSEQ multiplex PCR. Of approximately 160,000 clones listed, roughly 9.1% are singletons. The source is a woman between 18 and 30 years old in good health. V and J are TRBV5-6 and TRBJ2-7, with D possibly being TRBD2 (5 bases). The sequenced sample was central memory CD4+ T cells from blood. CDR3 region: CASTSLRGSDEQYF. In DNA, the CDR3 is TGTGCCAGCACCTCCCTCCGAGGGAGCGACGAGCAGTACTTC.